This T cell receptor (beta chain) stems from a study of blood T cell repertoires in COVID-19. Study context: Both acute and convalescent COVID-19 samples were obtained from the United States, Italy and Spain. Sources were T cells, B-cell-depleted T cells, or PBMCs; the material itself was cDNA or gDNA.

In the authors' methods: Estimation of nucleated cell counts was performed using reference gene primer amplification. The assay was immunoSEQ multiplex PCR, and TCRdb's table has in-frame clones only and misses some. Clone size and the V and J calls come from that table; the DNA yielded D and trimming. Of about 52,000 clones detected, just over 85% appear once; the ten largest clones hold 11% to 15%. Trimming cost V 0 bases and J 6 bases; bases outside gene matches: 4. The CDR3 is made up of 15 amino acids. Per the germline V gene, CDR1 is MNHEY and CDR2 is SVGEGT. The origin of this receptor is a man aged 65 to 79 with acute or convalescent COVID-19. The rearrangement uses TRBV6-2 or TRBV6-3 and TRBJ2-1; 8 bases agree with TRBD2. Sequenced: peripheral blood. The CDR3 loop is CASSYSRTSFNEQFF. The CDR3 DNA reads TGTGCCAGCAGTTACTCCCGGACTAGCTTCAATGAGCAGTTCTTC.